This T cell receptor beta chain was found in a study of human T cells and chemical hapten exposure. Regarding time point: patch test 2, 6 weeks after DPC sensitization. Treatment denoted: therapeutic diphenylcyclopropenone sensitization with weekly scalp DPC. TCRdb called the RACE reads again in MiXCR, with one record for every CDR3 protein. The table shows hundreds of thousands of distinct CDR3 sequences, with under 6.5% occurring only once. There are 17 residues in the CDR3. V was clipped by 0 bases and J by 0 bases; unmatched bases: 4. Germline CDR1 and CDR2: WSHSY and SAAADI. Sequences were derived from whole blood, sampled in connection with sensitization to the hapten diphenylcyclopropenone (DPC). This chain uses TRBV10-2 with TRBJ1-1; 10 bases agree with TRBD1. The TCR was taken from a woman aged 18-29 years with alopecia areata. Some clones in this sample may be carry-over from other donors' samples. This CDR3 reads CASSESGTGALNTEAFF. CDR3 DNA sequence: TGCGCCAGCAGTGAGTCGGGGACAGGGGCCCTGAACACTGAAGCTTTCTTT.